This record looks at one TCR beta chain sequence and its context. The sample is drawn from a study of shared clonotypes between healthy human individuals. CDR3 size: 17 residues. In germline, CDR1 is KGHSH, CDR2 LQKENI. Germline trimming cut 2 bases from V and 2 bases from J; bases unmatched to any gene: 9. Repertoires were generated with immunoSEQ multiplex PCR, while TCRdb's copy carries only in-frame clones and drops some. The sample holds hundreds of thousands of clones, more than 95% seen once. This sequence was found in a woman aged 25 to 39 in good health. Material for sequencing was naive CD4+ T cells sorted from blood. As for subset: CD45RA+ positively selected. The V and J genes are TRBV18 and TRBJ1-3; 7 bases are a match to TRBD1. This chain's CDR3 is CASSPGGQSLPGNTIYF. The CDR3 coding sequence is TGTGCCAGCTCACCAGGGGGACAGAGTCTCCCTGGAAACACCATATATTTT.